This T cell receptor (beta chain) was obtained from a study of OX40 agonist ivuxolimab in advanced cancers. Study overall: Ivuxolimab doses were 0.01, 0.1, 0.3, 1.5, 3 or 10 mg/kg every 2 weeks. Participants, 82.7% male, averaged approximately 65 years of age, ranging from about 23 to 90.

The investigators sampled blood at baseline, at cycle 4 day 1, and at cycle 7 day 1. About this clone: Antigen specificity is unknown.

This table comes from immunoSEQ multiplex PCR, and its TCRdb copy is limited to in-frame clones, with some not included. Among just over 40,000 clones, around 84% were seen once, and the ten largest hold roughly a sixth. Findings of the study overall: The CD4+ and CD8+ T cells in the blood had expanded clonally by week 6 at 0.1 to 3.0 mg/kg.

V lost 4 bases to trimming and J lost 6 bases, with 13 bases between them. Germline assignment: CDR1 SEHNR and CDR2 FQNEAQ (reference sequence). The CDR3 length is 15 residues. The sample consisted of CD4+ or CD8+ T cells sorted from blood, taken in a trial of the OX40 agonist ivuxolimab. This receptor was taken from an adult with an advanced solid tumor such as melanoma, head and neck, liver or kidney cancer. The V and J genes are TRBV7-9 and TRBJ1-6; a possible D gene is TRBD1 (5 bases). The CDR3 nucleotides are TGTGCCAGCAGCTCACCGGGACGGGTTAATTCACCCCTCCACTTT. Its translation: CASSSPGRVNSPLHF.